Sequencing of this T cell receptor beta chain was carried out in a study of blood T cell repertoires in COVID-19. Study context: Sites across the United States, Italy and Spain contributed samples from acute and convalescent COVID-19. PBMCs, B-cell-depleted T cells, or T cells provided the cDNA or gDNA that made up the material.

As originally analysed: Amplification of reference gene primers was used by the study to estimate nucleated cell counts. Profiling relied on immunoSEQ multiplex PCR, and the TCRdb table lists in-frame clones only, not all of them. V, J and clone size reflect that table, while D and trimming were determined from the DNA. The sample holds 100,000 or so clones, more than 75% seen once. This CDR3 is 14 amino acids long. CDR1 and CDR2 (germline): SGDLS, YYNGEE. Trimming shortened V by 0 bases and J by 7 bases, and 13 bases separated the two germline ends. This chain uses TRBV9 with TRBJ2-5; possibly TRBD2 for D (6 bases). Sequencing input: peripheral blood. This TCR came from a human donor in a cohort sampled during active COVID-19. Here the CDR3 reads CASSVASAEGTQYF. DNA of the CDR3: TGTGCCAGCAGCGTAGCCTCAGCGGAGGGGACCCAGTACTTC.